The 5 T cell receptor beta chains below were found in one sample sequenced in a study of cytomegalovirus exposure and HLA in healthy donors. PCR primers comprised 60 Vbeta and 13 Jbeta primers. TCRdb's copy holds only in-frame clones and misses some; the assay was immunoSEQ multiplex PCR. The table lists a few hundred thousand clones, about 80% of them singletons. The sample was PBMCs. These receptor sequences come from a woman aged 45-60 years in good health and CMV-seropositive.

J is TRBJ2-7 and V is TRBV6-5; 7 bases fit TRBD1. J lost 2 bases, V lost 9 bases, and 7 bases had no gene match. CDR3 length: 13 amino acids. Germline V gives CDR1 MNHEY, CDR2 SVGAGI. This CDR3 reads CASCRGTTYEQYF. Here the CDR3 DNA reads TGTGCCAGTTGCAGGGGGACAACCTACGAGCAGTACTTC.

The V gene is TRBV29-1, the J gene TRBJ2-2, with TRBD1 matching 8 bases. The CDR3 spans 13 residues. Germline V gene lookup returns CDR1 SQVTM and CDR2 ANQGSEA. The V and J ends lost 5 bases and 5 bases, in that order; junction bases with no gene match: 4. CDR3 DNA sequence: TGCAGCGTTATAACAGGGGGAACCGGGGAGCTGTTTTTT. Amino acid sequence: CSVITGGTGELFF.

The CDR3: CASSLELAVNYEQYF. CDR3 bases: TGCGCCAGCAGCTTGGAACTAGCGGTGAACTACGAGCAGTACTTC. The rearrangement uses TRBV5-1 and TRBJ2-7, with TRBD2 matching over 8 bases. The CDR3 loop spans 15 amino acids. Losses at the gene ends were 0 bases for V and 3 bases for J; bases not matched to a gene: 5. The germline V gene encodes CDR1 SGHRS and CDR2 YFSETQ.

This clone was detected a few times. The chain combines TRBV7-2 with TRBJ1-6; D unresolved. The V end lost 1 base, the J end lost 14 bases, and 12 bases lay between the germline ends. Germline CDR1 is SGHTA and CDR2 is FQGNSA. The CDR3 is 13 residues long. CDR3 nucleotides: TGTGCCAGCAGCTTAGTGGGCCGTTACACCCTCCACTTT. Translated, it gives CASSLVGRYTLHF.

The CDR3: CASSLRQGTGELFF. The CDR3 coding sequence is TGTGCCAGCAGCTTAAGACAGGGTACCGGGGAGCTGTTTTTT. The gene calls are TRBV7-9 and TRBJ2-2, with 7 bases identical to TRBD1. CDR3 length: 14 amino acids. The germline V gene has CDR1 SEHNR and CDR2 FQNEAQ (reference sequence). V shed 2 bases and J 5 bases; nucleotides not matched to a gene: 2. Supplemented by reference TRBV7-9 and TRBJ2-2, the full variable domain reads DTGVSQNPRHKITKRGQNVTFRCDPISEHNRLYWYRQTLGQGPEFLTYFQNEAQLEKSRLLSDRFSAERPKGSFSTLEIQRTEQGDSAMYLCASSLRQGTGELFFGEGSRLTVL.